This TCR beta chain was captured in a study of blood T cell repertoires in COVID-19. Study-level background: COVID-19 samples from acute and convalescent phases originated in the United States, Italy and Spain. PBMCs, B-cell-depleted T cells, or T cells were the source of the cDNA or gDNA that made up the material.

Source study methods: From reference gene primer amplification, estimates of nucleated cell counts were derived. Clones were read by immunoSEQ multiplex PCR, and TCRdb kept only the in-frame ones, dropping some. D and trimming were read from the DNA, whereas the V and J calls and clone size are those reported in that table. The repertoire holds 190,000 or so clones, with around 90% as singletons. This CDR3 is built from 14 residues. Germline CDR1 reads GTSNPN; CDR2 reads SVGIG (reference sequence). Trimming removed 1 base from V and 7 bases from J, with 17 bases in between. The sequence derives from a man in his forties with active or convalescent COVID-19. Sequenced material: peripheral blood. This chain uses TRBV30 with TRBJ2-7, with D tentatively TRBD1 (5 bases). This CDR3 reads CAWSEGQAGFEQYF. CDR3 DNA: TGTGCCTGGAGTGAGGGGCAGGCTGGGTTTGAGCAGTACTTC. Full variable domain (remainder filled in from reference TRBV30 and TRBJ2-7): SQTIHQWPATLVQPVGSPLSLECTVEGTSNPNLYWYRQAAGRGLQLLFYSVGIGQISSEVPQNLSASRPQDRQFILSSKKLLLSDSGFYLCAWSEGQAGFEQYFGPGTRLTVT.